Following are 5 T cell receptor beta chains from one sample sequenced in a study of shared clonotypes between healthy human individuals. TCRdb keeps only in-frame clones here, not all; method: immunoSEQ multiplex PCR. Among 1.4 million to 1.5 million clones, over 95% were seen once, and the ten largest hold about 1.2%. The sequencing input was naive CD4+ T cells sorted from blood. Regarding subset: CD45RA+ positively selected. These receptors originate from a young man in good health.

The gene calls are TRBV6-5 and TRBJ2-4, with TRBD1 as a possible D gene (7 bases). The CDR3 is made up of 13 amino acids. The germline V gene encodes CDR1 MNHEY and CDR2 SVGAGI. With 6 bases removed from V and 7 bases from J, the gap between germline ends came to 13 bases. CDR3 DNA sequence: TGTGCCAGCAGGGAGGGGGCATGGAACATTCAGTACTTC. Its translation: CASREGAWNIQYF.

With regard to this clone: Other DNA sequences in this sample translate to the same CDR3. V and J are TRBV11-2 and TRBJ2-7; 7 nucleotides line up with TRBD1. Germline trimming cut 2 bases from V and 3 bases from J; bases unmatched to any gene: 4. Germline lookup yields CDR1 SGHAT and CDR2 FQNNGV. There are 14 residues in the CDR3. CDR3 DNA sequence: TGTGCCAGCAGCTTAACAGGGGTTGGCTACGAGCAGTACTTC. It specifies CASSLTGVGYEQYF.

The chain recombines TRBV15 with TRBJ1-4, with D possibly matching TRBD1 (5 bases). The germline CDR1 and CDR2 sequences are LNHNV and YYDKDF (reference sequence). Trimming took 0 bases from V and 3 from J, leaving 5 bases between them. The CDR3 spans 14 residues. CDR3 sequence: CATSREGPNEKLFF. The CDR3 DNA reads as TGTGCCACCAGCAGAGAGGGACCTAATGAAAAACTGTTTTTT. Drawing the rest from reference TRBV15 and TRBJ1-4, the complete variable domain is DAMVIQNPRYQVTQFGKPVTLSCSQTLNHNVMYWYQQKSSQAPKLLFHYYDKDFNNEADTPDNFQSRRPNTSFCFLDIRSPGLGDTAMYLCATSREGPNEKLFFGSGTQLSVL.

The rearrangement joins TRBV19 to TRBJ2-7; 7 positions agree with TRBD1. Germline V lookup: CDR1 LNHDA, CDR2 SQIVND (reference sequence). The V gene end was trimmed by 1 base and the J gene end by 5 bases; junction bases not matched to a gene: 8. The CDR3 is 15 residues long. The CDR3 region has the DNA TGTGCCAGTAGTATAGGAGGGGGCAACCGGGACGAGCAGTACTTC. It codes for CASSIGGGNRDEQYF.

CDR3 region: CASSLVQGDTQYF. The CDR3 DNA reads TGCGCCAGCAGCTTGGTACAGGGAGATACGCAGTATTTT. This sequence joins TRBV5-1 and TRBJ2-3; TRBD1 is a possible D gene (6 bases). The germline V gene has CDR1 SGHRS and CDR2 YFSETQ. The CDR3 totals 13 residues. The ends were cut back, 0 bases at V and 5 bases at J, with 7 bases in the middle.